These T cell receptor beta chains were read from a single sample in a study of beta chain features in type 1 diabetes. Using immunoSEQ multiplex PCR, the repertoire was profiled, and TCRdb retains in-frame clones only, with some absent. This sample has 500,000 to 800,000 clones, with 9.5% to 15% found just once. Specimen: naive CD4+ T cells from blood. These receptor sequences come from a man younger than 40 with type 1 diabetes. CDR3s include the opening cysteine and the closing phenylalanine or tryptophan. The D gene is left open where the match is weak. The size entry is marked missing in some rows and otherwise reads once, few, many or a size class.

size,D,J,V,CDR3,DNA
.,.,TRBJ1-2,TRBV7-2,CASSSGRQDNYGYTF,TGTGCCAGCAGCTCGGGACGACAGGATAACTATGGCTACACCTTC
.,.,TRBJ2-3,TRBV6-5,CASSYSWGTSTDTQYF,TGTGCCAGCAGTTACTCTTGGGGGACTAGCACAGATACGCAGTATTTT
.,.,TRBJ2-7,TRBV28,CASSPYGGYEQYF,TGTGCCAGCAGTCCCTATGGGGGCTACGAGCAGTACTTC
.,.,TRBJ2-3,TRBV5-1,CASSTTGGRSDTQYF,TGCGCCAGCAGTACAACGGGGGGCCGTTCAGATACGCAGTATTTT
few,TRBD1,TRBJ1-4,TRBV5-4,CASSHGTAATNEKLFF,TGTGCCAGCAGCCACGGGACAGCGGCAACTAATGAAAAACTGTTTTTT
.,TRBD1,TRBJ1-2,TRBV7-2,CASSLTGSFNYGYTF,TGTGCCAGCAGCTTGACAGGGAGTTTTAACTATGGCTACACCTTC
.,.,TRBJ2-3,TRBV28,CASSWGNTQYF,TGTGCCAGCAGTTGGGGAAATACGCAGTATTTT
.,.,TRBJ2-1,TRBV9,CASSVAAYNEQFF,TGTGCCAGCAGCGTAGCGGCGTACAATGAGCAGTTCTTC
few,TRBD1,TRBJ1-2,TRBV28,CASSSGGSGYTF,TGTGCCAGCAGTTCAGGGGGCAGTGGCTACACCTTC
.,.,TRBJ1-1,TRBV18,CASSPGRREAFF,TGTGCCAGCTCACCAGGCAGGCGTGAAGCTTTCTTT
few,.,TRBJ2-6,TRBV4-3,CASSQDLKGSGANVLTF,TGCGCCAGCAGCCAAGATCTAAAGGGGTCTGGGGCCAACGTCCTGACTTTC
few,.,TRBJ2-1,TRBV7-3,CASSSRTGGGLNEQFF,TGTGCCAGCAGCTCCCGGACAGGCGGGGGGCTGAATGAGCAGTTCTTC
few,TRBD1,TRBJ2-5,TRBV7-2,CASRVGTEQETQYF,TGTGCCAGCAGGGTTGGGACAGAGCAAGAGACCCAGTACTTC
.,TRBD1,TRBJ2-1,TRBV5-1,CASSLGQGDEQFF,TGCGCCAGCAGCCTGGGACAGGGCGATGAGCAGTTCTTC
.,.,TRBJ2-5,TRBV5-6,CASSFPLETQYF,TGTGCCAGCAGCTTTCCCTTAGAGACCCAGTACTTC
.,TRBD1,TRBJ2-5,TRBV27,CASSLGQGIQTQYF,TGTGCCAGCAGTTTAGGACAGGGGATACAGACCCAGTACTTC
few,TRBD2,TRBJ2-3,TRBV29-1,CSGRGENTQYF,TGCAGCGGCCGGGGGGAGAATACGCAGTATTTT
.,TRBD1,TRBJ1-6,TRBV6-5,CASSEDRGGSPLHF,TGTGCCAGCAGTGAAGACAGGGGTGGTTCACCCCTCCACTTT
.,.,TRBJ1-6,TRBV15,CATSPRQQNSPLHF,TGTGCCACCAGCCCTCGACAACAAAATTCACCCCTCCACTTT
few,TRBD1,TRBJ2-5,TRBV18,CASSSRTGGGETQYF,TGTGCCAGCTCATCCCGGACAGGGGGCGGCGAGACCCAGTACTTC
few,.,TRBJ1-3,TRBV5-4,CASSQGPNRGNTIYF,TGTGCCAGCAGCCAGGGACCTAATAGGGGGAACACCATATATTTT
.,.,TRBJ1-5,TRBV27,CASSLFMGPNQPQHF,TGTGCCAGCAGTTTATTCATGGGGCCCAATCAGCCCCAGCATTTT
.,.,TRBJ2-7,TRBV2,CASSEIARLYEQYF,TGTGCCAGCAGTGAAATCGCGAGGCTCTACGAGCAGTACTTC
.,.,TRBJ2-1,TRBV7-9,CASSAPGTPYNEQFF,TGTGCCAGCAGCGCCCCCGGGACACCGTACAATGAGCAGTTCTTC
.,.,TRBJ1-2,TRBV6-5,CASMARGANYGYTF,TGTGCCAGCATGGCCAGGGGCGCTAACTATGGCTACACCTTC
.,TRBD1,TRBJ1-5,TRBV28,CASRTNGQGGYQPQHF,TGTGCCAGCAGGACAAACGGACAGGGGGGATATCAGCCCCAGCATTTT
few,.,TRBJ2-5,TRBV28,CASSSPDSQETQYF,TGTGCCAGCAGTTCCCCGGACAGTCAAGAGACCCAGTACTTC
.,.,TRBJ2-7,TRBV4-2,CASSPVEQIYEQYF,TGTGCCAGCAGCCCCGTCGAACAGATCTACGAGCAGTACTTC
.,.,TRBJ2-1,TRBV6-4,CASSDTGLGGYNEQFF,TGTGCCAGCAGTGACACCGGGTTAGGAGGCTACAATGAGCAGTTCTTC
.,.,TRBJ2-2,TRBV4-3,CASSQDRFGSNTGELFF,TGCGCCAGCAGCCAAGATAGATTCGGGTCGAACACCGGGGAGCTGTTTTTT
few,TRBD2,TRBJ2-1,TRBV10-3,CAISEGLAGGPQFF,TGTGCCATCAGTGAGGGACTAGCGGGGGGCCCCCAGTTCTTC
few,.,TRBJ2-6,TRBV25-1,CASSGTAGANVLTF,TGTGCCAGCAGTGGCACTGCTGGGGCCAACGTCCTGACTTTC
few,.,TRBJ1-2,TRBV12-5,CASGPHLQGNYTF,TGTGCTAGTGGTCCCCACCTTCAGGGAAACTACACCTTC
.,TRBD1,TRBJ2-5,TRBV6-5,CASSSWDRQETQYF,TGTGCCAGCAGTTCCTGGGACAGACAAGAGACCCAGTACTTC
.,.,TRBJ1-1,TRBV7-2,CASSLASGQGLTEAFF,TGTGCCAGCAGCTTAGCGTCGGGTCAGGGGCTCACTGAAGCTTTCTTT
.,TRBD2,TRBJ2-3,TRBV9,CASSVASGGRTDTQYF,TGTGCCAGCAGCGTGGCTAGCGGGGGCCGCACAGATACGCAGTATTTT
.,.,TRBJ1-2,TRBV19,CASSRGLGGYTF,TGTGCCAGTAGTCGGGGGCTTGGTGGCTACACCTTC
few,TRBD1,TRBJ2-7,TRBV4-3,CASSRDREYEQYF,TGCGCCAGCAGCCGCGACAGGGAGTACGAGCAGTACTTC
few,.,TRBJ1-1,TRBV7-9,CASSNPKSGDTEAFF,TGTGCCAGCAGCAACCCGAAATCCGGTGACACTGAAGCTTTCTTT
.,.,TRBJ2-7,TRBV29-1,CSVEGQVGDEQYF,TGCAGCGTTGAAGGACAGGTTGGGGACGAGCAGTACTTC
.,.,TRBJ2-2,TRBV10-3,CAITTNGVRNTGELFF,TGTGCCATCACGACGAACGGAGTCCGGAACACCGGGGAGCTGTTTTTT
.,.,TRBJ1-5,TRBV30,CAWSPPRGYSNQPQHF,TGTGCCTGGAGTCCCCCCCGAGGGTATAGCAATCAGCCCCAGCATTTT
few,.,TRBJ2-5,TRBV5-4,CASSLAGSQETQYF,TGTGCCAGCAGCTTGGCAGGATCCCAAGAGACCCAGTACTTC
.,TRBD2,TRBJ2-2,TRBV19,CASSSMGLAGELFF,TGTGCCAGTAGCTCAATGGGACTAGCCGGGGAGCTGTTTTTT
few,TRBD1,TRBJ1-1,TRBV19,CASNRDREDTEAFF,TGTGCCAGTAACCGGGACAGGGAAGACACTGAAGCTTTCTTT
few,.,TRBJ2-2,TRBV18,CASSPRSNTGELFF,TGTGCCAGCTCACCACGTTCAAACACCGGGGAGCTGTTTTTT
few,.,TRBJ2-7,TRBV2,CASSAQGPYYEQYF,TGTGCCAGCAGTGCGCAGGGGCCCTACTACGAGCAGTACTTC
.,.,TRBJ2-2,TRBV11-2,CASSLVTTYGELFF,TGTGCCAGCAGCTTAGTAACCACTTACGGGGAGCTGTTTTTT
few,.,TRBJ1-6,TRBV5-6,CASSFSQHGSPLHF,TGTGCCAGCAGCTTTTCGCAGCACGGGTCACCCCTCCACTTT
.,TRBD1,TRBJ1-1,TRBV4-3,CASSQEDRVNTEAFF,TGCGCCAGCAGCCAAGAAGACAGGGTGAACACTGAAGCTTTCTTT
few,.,TRBJ2-7,TRBV6-1,CASSPDLTGFYEQYF,TGTGCCAGCAGTCCTGATTTGACAGGATTCTACGAGCAGTACTTC